This T cell receptor (beta chain) was obtained from a study of shared clonotypes between healthy human individuals. Study information: Sampling drew on donors who were a couple of women and three men aged 18 to 49.

The repertoire was sequenced with immunoSEQ multiplex PCR; TCRdb's copy has only in-frame clones and lacks some. Among 450,000 to 650,000 clones listed, roughly 79% were seen once. The CDR3 is made up of 15 amino acids. Germline V gene sequence: CDR1 MNHEY, CDR2 SMNVEV (reference sequence). The junction had 4 bases not matched to a gene; V was cut back by 6 bases and J by 3 bases. V gene TRBV27 combines with J gene TRBJ2-5; 13 bases map to TRBD2. The source material was PBMCs. This TCR was recovered from a middle-aged woman in good health. Some clones in this sample may be carry-over from other donors' samples. CDR3 coding DNA: TGTGCCAGCAGCCGGGGGACTAGCGGGAAAGAGACCCAGTACTTC. Amino acid sequence: CASSRGTSGKETQYF.